The 16 T cell receptor beta chains presented below share a single source sample, sequenced in a study of a mutant IDH1 vaccine in newly diagnosed glioma. These TCRs' antigens remain unknown. Described time point: week 47, end of study. Doses of 300 ug of mutant IDH1 20-mer peptide were given with topical imiquimod. Assay: immunoSEQ multiplex PCR; the TCRdb copy retains only in-frame clones and omits some. The data contain approximately 56,000 clones, roughly 80% of them singletons. Sequenced here: PBMCs, sampled from a glioma patient whose treatment included an IDH1 peptide vaccine. Receptors were obtained from a man in his forties or fifties with glioma.

The chain carries TRBV27 and TRBJ1-3; D is unclear. The CDR3 is 16 residues long. V was pared by 0 bases and J by 0 bases, with 9 bases between. Germline CDR1 reads MNHEY; CDR2 reads SMNVEV (reference sequence). CDR3 amino acids: CASSLSWGSSGNTIYF. CDR3 DNA: TGTGCCAGCAGTTTATCGTGGGGATCCTCTGGAAACACCATATATTTT.

This clone occurred a few times. This chain connects TRBV2 to TRBJ1-1; no definite D call. This CDR3 contains 13 residues. The ends were cut back, 3 bases at V and 1 base at J, with 6 bases in the middle. Per the germline V gene, CDR1 is SNHLY and CDR2 is FYNNEI. CDR3 loop: CASSDLENTEAFF. As DNA, the CDR3 is TGTGCCAGCAGTGATTTGGAGAACACTGAAGCTTTCTTT.

CDR3: CAWSDRDSAFF. CDR3 DNA: TGTGCCTGGAGTGACCGGGATTCCGCCTTCTTC. The rearrangement joins TRBV30 to TRBJ2-1; D might be TRBD2 (5 bases). The germline V and J ends were trimmed by 1 base and 16 bases, with 14 bases remaining between them. Germline assignment: CDR1 GTSNPN and CDR2 SVGIG (reference sequence). The CDR3 consists of 11 residues.

The chain uses TRBV5-1 and TRBJ1-1; no reliable D call. Germline V gene lookup returns CDR1 SGHRS and CDR2 YFSETQ. This CDR3 region has 14 residues. Trimming shortened V by 0 bases and J by 4 bases, and 10 bases separated the two germline ends. CDR3 in DNA: TGCGCCAGCAGCTTGGGCGAGGGAGGCACTGAAGCTTTCTTT. It encodes CASSLGEGGTEAFF.

V usage is TRBV7-2 and J usage is TRBJ1-5, with 8 positions matching TRBD1. The germline V gene encodes CDR1 SGHTA and CDR2 FQGNSA. The V gene end was trimmed by 3 bases and the J gene end by 7 bases; junction bases not matched to a gene: 2. The length of the CDR3 is 13 residues. The CDR3 reads CASSFGQGQPQHF. Written as DNA, the CDR3 is TGTGCCAGCAGCTTCGGACAGGGCCAGCCCCAGCATTTT.

This clone was seen only a few times. The chain has TRBV30 and TRBJ1-4; D is ambiguous. Germline CDR1 GTSNPN, CDR2 SVGIG (reference sequence). This CDR3 region has 10 residues. The V and J ends lost 5 bases and 8 bases respectively, with 6 bases between them. The CDR3 region has the DNA TGTGCCTGGTCGGGAGAAAAACTGTTTTTT. Its translation: CAWSGEKLFF.

The genes are TRBV7-3 and TRBJ2-1; D possibly matches TRBD1 or TRBD2 (7 bases each). The germline V gene has CDR1 SGHTA and CDR2 FQGTGA. CDR3 length equals 15 residues. V lost 0 bases and J lost 7, with 13 bases in between. DNA of the CDR3: TGTGCCAGCAGCTTAACGCAGGGGGGGAGGAATGAGCAGTTCTTC. Translated, it gives CASSLTQGGRNEQFF.

The chain links TRBV5-1 to TRBJ2-5; 8 bases fit TRBD2. Trimming took 3 bases from V and 4 from J; bases not matched to a gene: 2. The CDR3 spans 13 residues. Germline V gene sequence: CDR1 SGHRS, CDR2 YFSETQ. The CDR3 spells CASSSGGGETQYF. DNA of the CDR3: TGCGCCAGCAGCTCCGGGGGGGGAGAGACCCAGTACTTC.

The chain has TRBV18 and TRBJ1-5; TRBD1 is a possible D gene (6 bases). CDR3 length equals 15 residues. V was pared by 3 bases and J by 0 bases, with 9 bases between. The germline V gene has CDR1 KGHSH and CDR2 LQKENI. CDR3 nucleotide sequence: TGTGCCAGCTCACCCGGACAGAATAGCAATCAGCCCCAGCATTTT. Translation: CASSPGQNSNQPQHF. Combining the CDR3 with reference TRBV18 and TRBJ1-5 gives the whole variable domain NAGVMQNPRHLVRRRGQEARLRCSPMKGHSHVYWYRQLPEEGLKFMVYLQKENIIDESGMPKERFSAEFPKEGPSILRIQQVVRGDSAAYFCASSPGQNSNQPQHFGDGTRLSIL.

The chain combines TRBV6-1 with TRBJ2-1; 9 nucleotides align to TRBD2. Germline CDR1 is MNHNS and CDR2 is SASEGT. The junction had 6 bases not matched to a gene; V was cut back by 1 base and J by 8 bases. The CDR3 spans 15 residues. The DNA of the CDR3 is TGTGCCAGCAGTGAAGGTGGGCGGGGGGGTGATGAGCAGTTCTTC. It yields the protein CASSEGGRGGDEQFF.

The CDR3 nucleotides read TGCGCCAGCAGCTCGGGACAGGGCTACGAGCAGTACTTC. Amino acid sequence: CASSSGQGYEQYF. The chain links TRBV5-1 to TRBJ2-7, with 9 bases that match TRBD1. The V and J ends lost 3 bases and 3 bases, in that order; junction bases with no gene match: 1. Germline CDR1 SGHRS, CDR2 YFSETQ. The CDR3 has 13 residues.

The chain uses TRBV7-2 and TRBJ1-2; 7 bases are shared with TRBD1. From germline, CDR1 is SGHTA and CDR2 FQGNSA. The junction had 7 bases not matched to a gene; V was cut back by 5 bases and J by 4 bases. The CDR3 is 14 residues long. For the CDR3, the DNA is TGTGCCAGCAGCCCAAGAGGGGGCGGCTATGGCTACACCTTC. It codes for CASSPRGGGYGYTF. Filled out from reference TRBV7-2 and TRBJ1-2, the complete variable domain reads GAGVSQSPSNKVTEKGKDVELRCDPISGHTALYWYRQSLGQGLEFLIYFQGNSAPDKSGLPSDRFSAERTGGSVSTLTIQRTQQEDSAVYLCASSPRGGGYGYTFGSGTRLTVV.

This clone is termed medium-sized. The CDR3 nucleotides read TGTGCCTGGAGTGTAAAGGGACAGTATAATTCACCCCTCCACTTT. Its protein product is CAWSVKGQYNSPLHF. J is TRBJ1-6 and V is TRBV30, with TRBD1 identical over 7 bases. Germline CDR1 GTSNPN, CDR2 SVGIG (reference sequence). V trimming: 0 bases; J trimming: 4 bases; junction bases outside the gene matches: 3. The CDR3 consists of 15 residues.

The chain couples TRBV27 to TRBJ2-1; D may be TRBD1 (5 bases). The CDR3 consists of 16 residues. Between the trimmed V and J ends, which lost 4 bases and 1 base, there was a span of 14 bases. The V gene's germline CDR1 is MNHEY and CDR2 SMNVEV (reference sequence). The CDR3 DNA reads as TGTGCCAGCAGTTCAGACAGACAGATATCCTACAATGAGCAGTTCTTC. Residues: CASSSDRQISYNEQFF.

This clone was detected once. The chain combines TRBV15 with TRBJ1-5; D is uncertain. Germline CDR1 LNHNV, CDR2 YYDKDF (reference sequence). The CDR3 loop spans 13 amino acids. The V end was cut by 0 bases, the J end by 2 bases, with 2 bases between. The CDR3 loop reads CATSREGNQPQHF. CDR3 bases: TGTGCCACCAGCAGAGAGGGCAATCAGCCCCAGCATTTT.

V and J are TRBV6-5 and TRBJ2-7; D is ambiguous. Germline V gene data show CDR1 as MNHEY and CDR2 as SVGAGI. V lost 4 bases and J lost 7, with 17 bases in between. This CDR3 has 14 amino acids. This chain's CDR3 is CASSSSRAPWEQYF. For the CDR3, the DNA is TGTGCCAGCAGTTCTTCTAGGGCCCCTTGGGAGCAGTACTTC.